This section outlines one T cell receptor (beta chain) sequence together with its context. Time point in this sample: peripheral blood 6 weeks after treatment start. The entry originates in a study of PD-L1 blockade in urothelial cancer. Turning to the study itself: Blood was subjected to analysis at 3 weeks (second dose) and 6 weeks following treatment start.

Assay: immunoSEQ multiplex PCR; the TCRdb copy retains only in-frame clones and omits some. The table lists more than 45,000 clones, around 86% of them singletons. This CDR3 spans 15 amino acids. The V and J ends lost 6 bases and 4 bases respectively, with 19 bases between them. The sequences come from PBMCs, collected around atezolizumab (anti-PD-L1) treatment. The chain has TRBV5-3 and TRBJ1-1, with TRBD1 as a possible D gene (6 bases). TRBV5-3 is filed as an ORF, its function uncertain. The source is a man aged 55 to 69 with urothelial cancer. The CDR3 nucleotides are TGTGCCAGAACCTACAGGGCTCGAGGGGCCACTGAAGCTTTCTTT. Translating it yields CARTYRARGATEAFF.